The T cell receptor (beta chain) described here comes from a study of shared clonotypes between healthy human individuals. Study in general: The composition of the donors was two women and three men aged 18 to 49.

This CDR3 is 16 amino acids long. Looked up from germline, CDR1 is SGHTA and CDR2 is FQGNSA. Trimming pared 5 bases from V and 0 bases from J, leaving 14 bases between. All donors were Caucasian adults living in Nashville, Tennessee. Study outcomes and limitations: Clonotype sharing among donors was expected to depend on sequencing depth.

Unsorted PBMC replicate PCRs drew on around 310 ng DNA, representing approximately 30,000 T cell genomes. Measured with immunoSEQ multiplex PCR; TCRdb has only the in-frame clones, and not every one. The sample lists hundreds of thousands of clones, about 82% seen once, with under 15% in the top ten. This clone appeared a single time. Its antigen is not identified. The receptor was derived from a woman between 35 and 50 years old in good health. Some clones in this sample may be carry-over from other donors' samples. The V and J genes are TRBV7-2 and TRBJ1-3; D unclear. Sequencing was done on a sample of PBMCs. This CDR3 is CASSPNGPHSGNTIYF. The CDR3 DNA reads as TGTGCCAGCAGCCCGAACGGGCCTCACTCTGGAAACACCATATATTTT. Complete variable domain (other parts from reference TRBV7-2 and TRBJ1-3): GAGVSQSPSNKVTEKGKDVELRCDPISGHTALYWYRQSLGQGLEFLIYFQGNSAPDKSGLPSDRFSAERTGGSVSTLTIQRTQQEDSAVYLCASSPNGPHSGNTIYFGEGSWLTVV.